This entry lists 32 T cell receptor beta chains sequenced from one sample in a study of blood T cell repertoires in COVID-19. Libraries were prepared by immunoSEQ multiplex PCR; TCRdb keeps only in-frame clonotypes and omits some of them. The sample records about 98,000 clones, 86% being singletons. Sequencing input: peripheral blood. These TCRs come from a man aged 45 to 65 with acute or convalescent COVID-19.

The chain recombines TRBV5-8 with TRBJ1-1; 7 nucleotides match TRBD1. Germline V gene sequence: CDR1 SGHTS, CDR2 YDEGEE. This CDR3 region has 17 residues. V lost 2 bases, J lost 10 bases, and 20 bases stayed unmatched. CDR3 loop: CASSLYITVLNRGRAFF. Here the CDR3 DNA reads TGTGCCAGCAGCTTATATATCACCGTCCTAAACAGGGGCAGAGCTTTCTTT.

The chain couples TRBV19 to TRBJ2-7; TRBD1 might be the D (5 bases). Germline CDR1 LNHDA, CDR2 SQIVND (reference sequence). CDR3 length: 14 residues. V shed 7 bases and J shed 3 bases, with 16 bases lying between them. The CDR3 spells CASTNTGFDYEQYF. DNA for the CDR3: TGTGCCAGTACCAATACAGGATTCGACTACGAGCAGTACTTC.

The chain recombines TRBV5-1 with TRBJ2-7; D possibly corresponds to TRBD1 (6 bases). V lost 0 bases and J lost 2, with 12 bases in between. This CDR3 comprises 15 residues. Germline V gene lookup returns CDR1 SGHRS and CDR2 YFSETQ. Written as DNA, the CDR3 is TGCGCCAGCAGCTTGGGTGGGACATCCACCTACGAGCAGTACTTC. Encoded protein: CASSLGGTSTYEQYF.

V gene TRBV9 combines with J gene TRBJ2-7; 10 nucleotides agree with TRBD2. With 3 bases clipped from V and 6 bases from J, the junction kept 12 bases outside the gene matches. CDR3 size: 16 residues. CDR1 SGDLS and CDR2 YYNGEE come from the germline V gene. CDR3: CASSEFLAGVASEQYF. In DNA form, the CDR3 reads TGTGCCAGCAGCGAGTTCCTAGCGGGAGTCGCCTCCGAGCAGTACTTC. Looking up the rest from reference TRBV9 and TRBJ2-7 gives the full variable domain: DSGVTQTPKHLITATGQRVTLRCSPRSGDLSVYWYQQSLDQGLQFLIQYYNGEERAKGNILERFSAQQFPDLHSELNLSSLELGDSALYFCASSEFLAGVASEQYFGPGTRLTVT.

J is TRBJ2-7 and V is TRBV6-5; 7 bases align to TRBD1. The CDR3 sequence is 15 residues long. V was clipped by 6 bases and J by 2 bases; unmatched bases: 10. In germline, CDR1 is MNHEY, CDR2 SVGAGI. Here the CDR3 reads CASRPTDRLTYEQYF. CDR3 in DNA: TGTGCCAGCAGACCAACGGACAGGCTTACCTACGAGCAGTACTTC.

The chain is built from TRBV5-1 and TRBJ1-6; D call uncertain. Germline CDR1 and CDR2: SGHRS and YFSETQ. This CDR3 region has 14 residues. The V end was cut by 2 bases, the J end by 5 bases, with 8 bases between. CDR3 nucleotides: TGCGCCAGCAGCTTCGCGGGGAATAATTCACCCCTCCACTTT. Its translation is CASSFAGNNSPLHF.

The chain carries TRBV11-2 and TRBJ1-2, with D perhaps matching TRBD1 (6 bases). Germline-derived CDR1 and CDR2 are SGHAT and FQNNGV. This CDR3 comprises 15 residues. The germline V and J ends were trimmed by 4 bases and 4 bases, with 16 bases remaining between them. CDR3 amino acids: CASSSTGGRSYGYTF. The CDR3, as DNA: TGTGCCAGCAGCTCGACAGGCGGAAGATCCTATGGCTACACCTTC. Full variable domain (rest looked up from reference TRBV11-2 and TRBJ1-2): EAGVAQSPRYKIIEKRQSVAFWCNPISGHATLYWYQQILGQGPKLLIQFQNNGVVDDSQLPKDRFSAERLKGVDSTLKIQPAKLEDSAVYLCASSSTGGRSYGYTFGSGTRLTVV.

This clone was detected once. The J gene is TRBJ2-1, the V gene TRBV5-1; D may be TRBD1 (6 bases). The germline V gene encodes CDR1 SGHRS and CDR2 YFSETQ. The ends were cut back, 4 bases at V and 5 bases at J, with 13 bases in the middle. The CDR3 totals 14 residues. The DNA for the CDR3 is TGCGCCAGCAGCCCGAGTGGACAGCACAATGAGCAGTTCTTC. This translates into CASSPSGQHNEQFF. The complete variable domain, with remaining parts taken from reference TRBV5-1 and TRBJ2-1, reads KAGVTQTPRYLIKTRGQQVTLSCSPISGHRSVSWYQQTPGQGLQFLFEYFSETQRNKGNFPGRFSGRQFSNSRSEMNVSTLELGDSALYLCASSPSGQHNEQFFGPGTRLTVL.

This chain connects TRBV24-1 to TRBJ2-3, with 8 bases identical to TRBD2. CDR1 is KGHDR, CDR2 SFDVKD, per germline. The CDR3 is 17 residues long. Trimming removed 0 bases from V and 0 bases from J; junction bases left unmatched: 4. CDR3 residues: CATSDLPSGPSTDTQYF. Written as DNA, the CDR3 is TGTGCCACCAGTGATTTGCCTAGCGGGCCGAGCACAGATACGCAGTATTTT.

For this clone: The junction does not match germline at one end; this may be a read error. The V and J genes are TRBV5-1 and TRBJ2-5, with D uncertain. Germline-derived CDR1 and CDR2 are SGHRS and YFSETQ. This CDR3 is 13 amino acids long. The CDR3 nucleotides are TGCGCCAGCAGCTTTACCCCCGGAGAGGCCCAGTACTTC. Translated: CASSFTPGEAQYF.

This clone was seen once. The V gene is TRBV25-1, the J gene TRBJ2-3; D is perhaps TRBD2 (6 bases). V was cut by 0 bases and J by 0 bases, with 10 bases left in between. The CDR3 length is 16 residues. Per germline, CDR1 MGHDK and CDR2 SYGVNS. CDR3 amino acids: CASSEYGGGSTDTQYF. CDR3 coding DNA: TGTGCCAGCAGTGAATATGGGGGAGGAAGCACAGATACGCAGTATTTT.

For the CDR3, the DNA is TGTGCCAGCAAAGGCAGGGGGTTTGAAGCTTTCTTT. Translation: CASKGRGFEAFF. This rearrangement joins TRBV2 to TRBJ1-1; TRBD1 matches 7 bases. CDR1 is SNHLY and CDR2 is FYNNEI in the germline V gene. This CDR3 comprises 12 residues. The trim removed 7 bases at V and 7 bases at J, leaving 6 bases unmatched. Together with reference TRBV2 and TRBJ1-1, the CDR3 gives the full variable domain: EPEVTQTPSHQVTQMGQEVILRCVPISNHLYFYWYRQILGQKVEFLVSFYNNEISEKSEIFDDQFSVERPDGSNFTLKIRSTKLEDSAMYFCASKGRGFEAFFGQGTRLTVV.

This rearrangement joins TRBV11-3 to TRBJ1-2; D gene unclear. In germline, CDR1 is SGHNT, CDR2 YENEEA. This CDR3 spans 13 amino acids. V was shortened by 2 bases and J by 1 base, with 5 bases between the two germline ends. The CDR3 nucleotides read TGTGCCAGCAGCTTATCCTTTAACTATGGCTACACCTTC. This encodes CASSLSFNYGYTF.

The V gene is TRBV11-3, the J gene TRBJ1-2; 9 bases are shared with TRBD1. The CDR3 has 16 residues. After removal of 1 base from V and 4 bases from J, the junction contained 7 bases not matched to a gene. Germline CDR1 is SGHNT and CDR2 is YENEEA. CDR3 coding DNA: TGTGCCAGCAGCTTAGGTACAGGGGGCGCAGTCTATGGCTACACCTTC. Translating gives CASSLGTGGAVYGYTF.

This clone has more than one count but fewer than ten. V is TRBV15 and J is TRBJ2-3; TRBD2 matches at 9 bases. Per the germline V gene, CDR1 is LNHNV and CDR2 is YYDKDF (reference sequence). The CDR3 contains 16 residues. With 0 bases clipped from V and 7 bases from J, the junction kept 8 bases outside the gene matches. The CDR3 DNA reads TGTGCCACCAGCAGAGATAGGGCTAGCGGGATGAATACGCAGTATTTT. It yields the protein CATSRDRASGMNTQYF.

The chain joins TRBV29-1 to TRBJ1-1, with D perhaps matching TRBD1 (5 bases). The length of the CDR3 is 14 residues. Germline V gives CDR1 SQVTM, CDR2 ANQGSEA. V was cut by 3 bases and J by 3 bases, with 14 bases left in between. CDR3 region: CSVDIRGTDTEAFF. CDR3 coding DNA: TGCAGCGTTGATATTCGGGGGACGGACACTGAAGCTTTCTTT.

The rearrangement links TRBV5-6 to TRBJ1-5; 7 bases map to TRBD1. Germline CDR1 is SGHDT and CDR2 is YYEEEE. The length of the CDR3 is 15 residues. V lost 4 bases to trimming and J lost 2 bases; unmatched junction nucleotides: 6. CDR3 DNA: TGTGCCAGCAGCCCCTACAGGGGAGGCAATCAGCCCCAGCATTTT. Its translation is CASSPYRGGNQPQHF. Full variable domain (remainder filled in from reference TRBV5-6 and TRBJ1-5): DAGVTQSPTHLIKTRGQQVTLRCSPKSGHDTVSWYQQALGQGPQFIFQYYEEEERQRGNFPDRFSGHQFPNYSSELNVNALLLGDSALYLCASSPYRGGNQPQHFGDGTRLSIL.

The genes are TRBV10-1 and TRBJ1-1; D is possibly TRBD1 (6 bases). Trimming stripped 4 bases from V and 7 bases from J, with 13 bases between. Germline V gene sequence: CDR1 WNHNN, CDR2 SYGVQD (reference sequence). The CDR3 length is 13 residues. The CDR3 protein is CASSVALGHEAFF. CDR3 nucleotides: TGCGCCAGCAGTGTAGCCTTGGGACATGAAGCTTTCTTT.

The CDR3 nucleotides are TGTGCCAGCAGCCCGAGGTATCGGACTAGCGGCTACAATGAGCAGTTCTTC. This codes for CASSPRYRTSGYNEQFF. The J gene is TRBJ2-1, the V gene TRBV7-6, with 10 positions matching TRBD2. V gave up 5 bases and J gave up 3 bases; unmatched junction bases: 10. The V gene's germline CDR1 is SGHVS and CDR2 FNYEAQ. This CDR3 spans 17 amino acids.

This clone has only a few counts. The J gene is TRBJ2-7, the V gene TRBV14; 9 nucleotides align to TRBD2. The germline V gene encodes CDR1 SGHDN and CDR2 FVKESK. J lost 5 bases, V lost 2 bases, and 7 bases had no gene match. CDR3 length: 15 residues. This CDR3 reads CASSQWLAGRNEQYF. CDR3 DNA: TGTGCCAGCAGCCAATGGCTAGCGGGAAGGAACGAGCAGTACTTC.

The V call is TRBV10-1, the J call TRBJ1-5; possibly TRBD1 for D (5 bases). Germline CDR1 is WNHNN and CDR2 is SYGVQD (reference sequence). V lost 4 bases and J lost 4, with 8 bases in between. This CDR3 spans 13 amino acids. The CDR3 loop reads CASSAGVNQPQHF. In nucleotides, the CDR3 is TGCGCCAGCAGTGCGGGGGTGAATCAGCCCCAGCATTTT.

The chain carries TRBV7-8 and TRBJ2-3, with 9 positions matching TRBD2. Germline assignment: CDR1 SGHVS and CDR2 FQNEAQ. Trimming took 5 bases from V and 4 from J; bases not matched to a gene: 7. This CDR3 is 15 amino acids long. The CDR3 coding sequence is TGTGCCAGCAGCCTAGTAGCGGGAGCTGCAGATACGCAGTATTTT. It codes for CASSLVAGAADTQYF.

The chain is built from TRBV18 and TRBJ1-1, with TRBD1 matching over 8 bases. This CDR3 spans 13 amino acids. Germline lookup yields CDR1 KGHSH and CDR2 LQKENI. The V segment lost 2 bases and the J segment 11 bases; nucleotides outside the gene matches: 7. CDR3 DNA: TGTGCCAGCTCACCAGGACAGGGAGAGGCGGCTTTCTTT. Amino acid sequence: CASSPGQGEAAFF.

Only one count was recorded for this clone. The chain carries TRBV6-5 and TRBJ1-5; D is undetermined. CDR1 MNHEY and CDR2 SVGAGI come from the germline V gene. The CDR3 consists of 14 residues. The ends were cut back, 7 bases at V and 3 bases at J, with 13 bases in the middle. The DNA for the CDR3 is TGTGCCAGCAAGCTCGATCTCGTCAATCAGCCCCAGCATTTT. The encoded protein is CASKLDLVNQPQHF.

The chain recombines TRBV19 with TRBJ1-2, with D perhaps matching TRBD1 (6 bases). Germline V gives CDR1 LNHDA, CDR2 SQIVND (reference sequence). V was clipped by 8 bases and J by 2 bases, with 18 bases between them. The CDR3 loop spans 15 amino acids. DNA for the CDR3: TGTGCCAGTTTCCCACCGGGACAAGCAAACTATGGCTACACCTTC. Protein: CASFPPGQANYGYTF.

V is TRBV19 and J is TRBJ2-1, with 7 bases aligning to TRBD1. Germline V CDR1 and CDR2: LNHDA, SQIVND (reference sequence). J gave up 1 base and V 9 bases, and 9 bases lay outside the gene matches. The CDR3 spans 15 residues. CDR3 bases: TGTGCCAGCATGAGATTGACAGGGTCCTACAATGAGCAGTTCTTC. Its translation is CASMRLTGSYNEQFF.

CDR3 amino acids: CASSYSRGRAEAFF. Here the CDR3 DNA reads TGTGCCAGCAGTTACTCAAGGGGCCGGGCTGAAGCTTTCTTT. J is TRBJ1-1 and V is TRBV6-5; TRBD1 might be the D (5 bases). Germline V gene data show CDR1 as MNHEY and CDR2 as SVGAGI. The CDR3 has 14 residues. The V gene lost 0 bases and the J gene lost 6 bases, with 11 bases spanning the gap.

The chain has TRBV6-1 and TRBJ2-1; 10 positions match TRBD1. The CDR3 extends over 14 amino acids. V lost 3 bases, J lost 9 bases, and 5 bases stayed unmatched. The germline V gene encodes CDR1 MNHNS and CDR2 SASEGT. The CDR3, as DNA: TGTGCCAGCAGTGATTGGGGACAGGGGAGTGAGCAGTTCTTC. Its protein product is CASSDWGQGSEQFF.

The DNA of the CDR3 is TGCGCCAGCAGCTTGGGAATAGCGGGAGTGGTCCCAGATACGCAGTATTTT. It encodes CASSLGIAGVVPDTQYF. The chain employs TRBV5-1 and TRBJ2-3, with TRBD2 matching 9 bases. The germline gives CDR1 SGHRS, CDR2 YFSETQ. The length of the CDR3 is 17 residues. Losses at the gene ends were 0 bases for V and 4 bases for J; bases not matched to a gene: 9. Based on the CDR3 plus reference TRBV5-1 and TRBJ2-3, the full variable domain is KAGVTQTPRYLIKTRGQQVTLSCSPISGHRSVSWYQQTPGQGLQFLFEYFSETQRNKGNFPGRFSGRQFSNSRSEMNVSTLELGDSALYLCASSLGIAGVVPDTQYFGPGTRLTVL.

There are a few counts of this clone. CDR3 DNA sequence: TGTGCCAGTAGTTCTCCGGGAGCTCCGCAGACTAATGAAAAACTGTTTTTT. It translates to CASSSPGAPQTNEKLFF. The chain has TRBV19 and TRBJ1-4, with no clear D. The CDR3 has 17 residues. Trimming took 5 bases from V and 2 from J, leaving 18 bases between them. Per the germline V gene, CDR1 is LNHDA and CDR2 is SQIVND (reference sequence).

In this sample, this clone turned up once. The rearrangement uses TRBV5-1 and TRBJ1-1, with 9 bases identical to TRBD1. V trimming: 6 bases; J trimming: 5 bases; junction bases outside the gene matches: 8. The CDR3 contains 14 residues. Germline loops: CDR1 SGHRS, CDR2 YFSETQ. The CDR3 reads CASMTTGGGTEAFF. The CDR3 DNA follows: TGCGCCAGCATGACGACAGGGGGAGGTACTGAAGCTTTCTTT.

The rearrangement uses TRBV13 and TRBJ1-2; the match to TRBD1 covers 7 bases. The germline V gene has CDR1 PRHDT and CDR2 FYEKMQ (reference sequence). Trimming removed 3 bases from V and 7 bases from J; junction bases left unmatched: 14. The CDR3 totals 16 residues. The CDR3 reads CASSFIGDRDIGGYTF. CDR3 sequence (DNA): TGTGCCAGCAGCTTTATCGGAGACAGGGATATTGGTGGCTACACCTTC.